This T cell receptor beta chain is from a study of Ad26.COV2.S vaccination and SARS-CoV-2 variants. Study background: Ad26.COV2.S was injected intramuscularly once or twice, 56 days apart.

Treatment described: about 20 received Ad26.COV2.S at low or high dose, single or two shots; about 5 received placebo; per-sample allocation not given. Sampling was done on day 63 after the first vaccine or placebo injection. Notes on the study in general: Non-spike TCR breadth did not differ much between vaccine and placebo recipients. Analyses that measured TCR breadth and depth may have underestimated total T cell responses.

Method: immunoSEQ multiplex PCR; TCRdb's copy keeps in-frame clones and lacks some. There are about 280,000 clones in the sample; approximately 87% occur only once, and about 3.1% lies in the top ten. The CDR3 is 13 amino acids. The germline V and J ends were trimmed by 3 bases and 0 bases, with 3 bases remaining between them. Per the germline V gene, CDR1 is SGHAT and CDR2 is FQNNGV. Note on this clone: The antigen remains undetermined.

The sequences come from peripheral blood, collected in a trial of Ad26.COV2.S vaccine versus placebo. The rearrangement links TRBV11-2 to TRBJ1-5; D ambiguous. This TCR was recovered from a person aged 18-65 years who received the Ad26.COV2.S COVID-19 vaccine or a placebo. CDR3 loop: CASSLSSNQPQHF. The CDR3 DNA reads TGTGCCAGCAGCTTGAGTAGCAATCAGCCCCAGCATTTT.